This TCR beta chain was identified in a study of T-cell reconstitution after alpha-beta-depleted transplantation in children. Study-wide points: Reportedly, roughly two months post-transplant, alpha-beta T cells arose from several hundred expanded graft clones. At the one-year point after transplant, T-cell counts and TCRbeta diversity were found to come mostly from T cells that had been newly produced. Certain patients had high TCRbeta diversity at day 60, and it came from recipient T cells and thymic progenitors that survived.

On this clonotype: As yet, its antigen is unknown.

Unique molecular identifiers were incorporated into the prepared TCRbeta library. MiXCR, applied by TCRdb to the PCR reads, yields one record per CDR3 protein. The sample has 400,000 to 450,000 distinct CDR3 sequences; approximately 42% are singletons. The junction had 8 bases not matched to a gene; V was cut back by 6 bases and J by 2 bases. The CDR3 contains 15 residues. Germline V CDR1 and CDR2: MNHNS, SASEGT. The TCR comes from a girl aged 2 to 9 with aplastic anemia, due to receive a stem cell transplant. This sample comprised PBMCs, obtained before TCRalphabeta/CD19-depleted stem cell transplant. This chain links TRBV6-1 with TRBJ2-7; 9 bases align to TRBD1. The CDR3 DNA sequence: TGTGCCAGCAGAAGAACAGGGACAGGGACCTACGAGCAGTACTTC. Translation gives CASRRTGTGTYEQYF.